The 6 T cell receptor beta chains reported below all come from one sample, sequenced in a study of shared clonotypes between healthy human individuals. This table comes from immunoSEQ multiplex PCR, and its TCRdb copy is limited to in-frame clones, with some not included. Among around 1.9 million clones listed, roughly 91% were seen once. Positively selected for CCR7, the CD45RO-negative cells used as naive CD8 cells excluded terminally differentiated effector memory CD45RA+ cells. The sequencing input was naive CD8+ T cells from PBMCs. The source of these receptors is a man in his late teens or twenties in good health. Some clones in this sample may be carry-over from other donors' samples.

V usage is TRBV9 and J usage is TRBJ2-3; 10 positions match TRBD1. This CDR3 has 16 amino acids. V lost 3 bases, J lost 8 bases, and 12 bases stayed unmatched. CDR1 and CDR2 (germline): SGDLS, YYNGEE. CDR3 sequence reads: CASSDEPGTGDSTQYF. The CDR3 DNA reads as TGTGCCAGCAGCGACGAGCCCGGGACAGGGGATTCTACGCAGTATTTT.

The V gene is TRBV5-1, the J gene TRBJ2-7, with D tentatively TRBD1 (6 bases). The CDR3 consists of 14 residues. Germline values: CDR1 SGHRS, CDR2 YFSETQ. The V and J ends lost 2 bases and 4 bases respectively, with 13 bases between them. In DNA, the CDR3 is TGCGCCAGCAGCTTCCAGGGGCTACCTTACGAGCAGTACTTC. Translating gives CASSFQGLPYEQYF.

This clone is a singleton in its sample. This rearrangement joins TRBV7-3 to TRBJ2-1; tentatively, D is TRBD1 (6 bases). V dropped 5 bases and J dropped 3 bases, with 14 bases sitting between them. Germline-derived CDR1 and CDR2 are SGHTA and FQGTGA. The CDR3 length is 15 residues. This CDR3 reads CASSPTGSLYNEQFF. CDR3 sequence (DNA): TGTGCCAGCAGCCCTACAGGGAGCCTCTACAATGAGCAGTTCTTC.

The J gene is TRBJ2-1, the V gene TRBV10-3; no definite D call. CDR1 and CDR2 (germline): ENHRY, SYGVKD. This CDR3 contains 11 residues. Trimming removed 2 bases from V and 6 bases from J, with 2 bases in between. CDR3 nucleotides: TGTGCCATCAGTGAGGTCAATGAGCAGTTCTTC. Its translation: CAISEVNEQFF.

The chain is built from TRBV30 and TRBJ2-7; D remains unclear. Per germline, CDR1 GTSNPN and CDR2 SVGIG (reference sequence). There are 13 residues in the CDR3. V dropped 0 bases and J dropped 6 bases, with 12 bases sitting between them. In DNA form, the CDR3 reads TGTGCCTGGAGTGTACTCCCCTCCGGCGAGCAGTACTTC. This translates into CAWSVLPSGEQYF.

The V gene is TRBV5-1, the J gene TRBJ2-7; no definite D call. From germline, CDR1 is SGHRS and CDR2 YFSETQ. Trimming removed 0 bases at V and 3 bases at J, with 7 bases between. The CDR3 extends over 13 amino acids. CDR3 residues: CASSLDGNYEQYF. The DNA of the CDR3 is TGCGCCAGCAGCTTGGATGGCAACTACGAGCAGTACTTC.